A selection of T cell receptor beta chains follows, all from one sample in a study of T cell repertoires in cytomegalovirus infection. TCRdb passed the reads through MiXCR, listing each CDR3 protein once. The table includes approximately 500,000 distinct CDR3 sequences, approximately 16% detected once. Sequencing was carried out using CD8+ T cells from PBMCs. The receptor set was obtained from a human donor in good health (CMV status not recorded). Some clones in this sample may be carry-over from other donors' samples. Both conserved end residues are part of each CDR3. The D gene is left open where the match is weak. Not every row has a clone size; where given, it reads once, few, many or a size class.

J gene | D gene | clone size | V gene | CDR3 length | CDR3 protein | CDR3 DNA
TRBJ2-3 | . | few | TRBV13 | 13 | CASSRSYTDTQYF | TGTGCCAGCAGCCGGAGTTACACAGATACGCAGTATTTT
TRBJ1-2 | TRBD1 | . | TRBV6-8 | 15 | CASSYSGTGFYGYTF | TGTGCCAGCAGTTACTCCGGGACAGGGTTCTATGGCTACACCTTC
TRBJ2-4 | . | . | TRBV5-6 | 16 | CASSPLGGEAKNIQYF | TGTGCCAGCAGCCCCCTTGGTGGGGAAGCCAAAAACATTCAGTACTTC
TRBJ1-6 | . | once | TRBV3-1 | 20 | CASRPKGTPLVSSYNSPLHF | TGTGCCAGCAGACCTAAAGGGACACCTTTGGTTAGCTCCTATAATTCACCCCTCCACTTT
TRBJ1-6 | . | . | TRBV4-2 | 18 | CASSLLLVQGLSWTPLHF | TGTGCCAGCAGCCTCCTCCTCGTCCAGGGCCTGAGTTGGACACCCCTCCACTTT
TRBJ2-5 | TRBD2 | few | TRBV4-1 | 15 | CASSLLGGGGETQYF | TGCGCCAGCAGCCTTTTGGGGGGGGGAGGAGAGACCCAGTACTTC
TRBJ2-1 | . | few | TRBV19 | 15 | CASSIPGMWYNEQFF | TGTGCCAGTAGTATTCCTGGAATGTGGTACAATGAGCAGTTCTTC
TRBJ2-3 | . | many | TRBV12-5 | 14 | CASGLGTEDYTQYF | TGTGCTAGTGGTTTGGGGACGGAGGATTATACGCAGTATTTT
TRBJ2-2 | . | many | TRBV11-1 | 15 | CASFLSGAHTGELFF | TGTGCCAGTTTTTTAAGCGGCGCTCACACCGGGGAGCTGTTTTTT
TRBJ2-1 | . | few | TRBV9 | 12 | CASSGRGYEQFF | TGTGCCAGCAGCGGACGGGGCTATGAGCAGTTCTTC
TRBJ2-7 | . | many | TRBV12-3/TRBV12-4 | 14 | CASSLGQGLEEQYF | TGTGCCAGCAGTTTAGGACAGGGACTCGAGGAGCAGTACTTC
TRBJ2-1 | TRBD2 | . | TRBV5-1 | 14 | CASSSPGLANEQFF | TGCGCCAGCAGCTCTCCGGGACTAGCCAATGAGCAGTTCTTC
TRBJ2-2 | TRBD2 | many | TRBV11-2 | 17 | CASSSGPRGRRTGELFF | TGTGCCAGCAGCTCTGGTCCTCGCGGGAGGAGGACCGGGGAGCTGTTTTTT
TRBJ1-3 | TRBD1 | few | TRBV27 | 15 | CASSPGTGYGNTIYF | TGTGCCAGCAGCCCCGGGACAGGGTACGGAAACACCATATATTTT
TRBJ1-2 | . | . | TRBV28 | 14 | CASSLWSVNYGYTF | TGTGCCAGCAGTTTATGGTCCGTTAACTATGGCTACACCTTC
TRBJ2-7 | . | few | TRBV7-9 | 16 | CASSLEWQEPTYEQYF | TGTGCCAGCAGCTTAGAGTGGCAGGAGCCAACCTACGAGCAGTACTTC
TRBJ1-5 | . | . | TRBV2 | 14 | CASSDYGSNQPQHF | TGTGCCAGCAGTGACTATGGGAGCAATCAGCCCCAGCATTTT
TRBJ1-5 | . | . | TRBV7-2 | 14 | CASSLAGFNQPQQF | TGTGCTAGCAGCTTAGCGGGGTTCAATCAGCCCCAGCAGTTT
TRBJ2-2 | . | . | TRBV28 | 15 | CASSLNYRESGELFF | TGTGCCAGCAGTTTAAATTACAGGGAATCCGGGGAGCTGTTTTTT
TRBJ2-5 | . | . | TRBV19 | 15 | CASSMLGRYQETQYF | TGTGCCAGTAGTATGTTGGGCAGATACCAAGAGACCCAGTACTTC
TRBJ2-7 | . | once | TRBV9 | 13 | CASSTGLLHEQYF | TGTGCCAGCAGCACGGGACTCTTACACGAGCAGTACTTC
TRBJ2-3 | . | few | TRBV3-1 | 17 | CASSQDMGEAGTDTQYF | TGTGCCAGCAGCCAAGATATGGGAGAGGCGGGCACAGATACGCAGTATTTT